Below are 14 T cell receptor beta chains sequenced from a single sample in a study of CD8 T cells in ankylosing spondylitis. TCRdb passed the 5' RACE reads through MiXCR, listing each CDR3 protein once. The sample holds some 150,000 distinct CDR3 sequences, roughly 44% seen once. Sample: synovial fluid, either unsorted or a sorted T cell fraction (not recorded which). Receptor source: a male donor with ankylosing spondylitis.

This clonotype came up a few times. The chain has TRBV7-9 and TRBJ2-3; D call uncertain. Germline V lookup: CDR1 SEHNR, CDR2 FQNEAQ (reference sequence). This CDR3 spans 12 amino acids. Trimming cost V 6 bases and J 12 bases, with 16 bases left between them. CDR3 DNA: TGTGCCAGCAGGCAAGACGGCCCCTCCCAGTATTTT. It encodes CASRQDGPSQYF.

The genes are TRBV2 and TRBJ2-3; D is ambiguous. The germline V and J ends were trimmed by 9 bases and 1 base, with 8 bases remaining between them. Germline V CDR1 and CDR2: SNHLY, FYNNEI. This CDR3 is built from 12 residues. The CDR3 region is CARSSGTDTQYF. The CDR3, as DNA: TGTGCCAGGTCTAGTGGCACAGATACGCAGTATTTT. Complete variable domain (other parts from reference TRBV2 and TRBJ2-3): EPEVTQTPSHQVTQMGQEVILRCVPISNHLYFYWYRQILGQKVEFLVSFYNNEISEKSEIFDDQFSVERPDGSNFTLKIRSTKLEDSAMYFCARSSGTDTQYFGPGTRLTVL.

This clonotype has more than one count but fewer than ten. The V gene is TRBV5-4, the J gene TRBJ2-1, with TRBD2 matching 13 bases. V trimming: 0 bases; J trimming: 7 bases; junction bases outside the gene matches: 7. This CDR3 has 17 amino acids. Germline V CDR1 and CDR2: SGHNT, YYREEE (reference sequence). CDR3: CASSLVGLAGVGNEQFF. CDR3 sequence (DNA): TGTGCCAGCAGCTTGGTAGGACTAGCGGGAGTAGGTAATGAGCAGTTCTTC.

The genes are TRBV18 and TRBJ2-7, with D possibly being TRBD2 (6 bases). The germline gives CDR1 KGHSH, CDR2 LQKENI. Trimming took off 3 bases at V and 5 bases at J, with 17 bases between the two ends. The CDR3 length is 15 residues. In DNA, the CDR3 is TGTGCCAGCTCACCTCAGCGGGCGGCCCTAGACGAGCAGTACTTC. This sequence encodes CASSPQRAALDEQYF.

This clonotype has more than one count but fewer than ten. The J gene is TRBJ1-2, the V gene TRBV18; 7 nucleotides line up with TRBD1. Germline V gives CDR1 KGHSH, CDR2 LQKENI. The V and J ends lost 2 bases and 5 bases, in that order; junction bases with no gene match: 2. The CDR3 covers 13 residues. This chain's CDR3 is CASSPRTGYGYTF. The CDR3 coding sequence is TGTGCCAGCTCACCAAGGACAGGTTATGGCTACACCTTC.

Only a few counts were recorded for this clonotype. The rearrangement uses TRBV10-3 and TRBJ1-5; no reliable D call. This CDR3 is built from 13 residues. CDR1 is ENHRY, CDR2 SYGVKD, per germline. The V end lost 6 bases, the J end lost 0 bases, and 6 bases lay between the germline ends. This chain's CDR3 is CAISNYSNQPQHF. The DNA of the CDR3 is TGTGCCATCAGCAATTATAGCAATCAGCCCCAGCATTTT.

The chain employs TRBV7-9 and TRBJ1-6; TRBD1 matches at 8 bases. There are 17 residues in the CDR3. Per the germline V gene, CDR1 is SEHNR and CDR2 is FQNEAQ (reference sequence). Losses at the gene ends were 5 bases for V and 0 bases for J; bases not matched to a gene: 6. CDR3 nucleotides: TGTGCCAGCAGCCAGGACAGGGTTGTCTCCTATAATTCACCCCTCCACTTT. Its translation: CASSQDRVVSYNSPLHF.

In this sample, this clonotype turned up once. The rearrangement uses TRBV9 and TRBJ1-1; 8 positions match TRBD1. The CDR3 length is 18 residues. Germline lookup yields CDR1 SGDLS and CDR2 YYNGEE. Unmatched junction bases numbered 16, after V lost 4 bases and J lost 2 bases. The CDR3 DNA reads TGTGCCAGCAGCTACCTTGGACAGGGCGCCATTAGAAACACTGAAGCTTTCTTT. Amino acids: CASSYLGQGAIRNTEAFF.

This chain joins TRBV12-3 or TRBV12-4 and TRBJ2-5; no clear D gene. The CDR3 consists of 13 residues. With 3 bases removed from V and 5 bases from J, the gap between germline ends came to 10 bases. CDR3 residues: CASSFFLVETQYF. In DNA, the CDR3 is TGTGCCAGCAGTTTTTTTCTAGTGGAGACCCAGTACTTC.

This clonotype was seen only a few times. J is TRBJ2-5 and V is TRBV10-3; 8 nucleotides match TRBD2. The V segment lost 2 bases and the J segment 5 bases; nucleotides outside the gene matches: 7. The germline V gene has CDR1 ENHRY and CDR2 SYGVKD. The CDR3 length is 15 residues. CDR3 in DNA: TGTGCCATCAGTGAGAGGCGACTAGCGTGGGAGACCCAGTACTTC. Translation: CAISERRLAWETQYF.

This clonotype was detected many times. The V and J genes are TRBV24-1 and TRBJ2-5; D not resolved. The CDR3 runs 13 residues. Trimming left V 4 bases short and J 2 bases short, with 7 bases between. CDR1 KGHDR and CDR2 SFDVKD come from the germline V gene. CDR3 coding DNA: TGTGCCACCAGTGACACAACTCAAGAGACCCAGTACTTC. It translates to CATSDTTQETQYF.

This clonotype was counted a single time. V gene TRBV5-1 combines with J gene TRBJ1-2; D gene uncertain. Trimming pared 3 bases from V and 8 bases from J, leaving 14 bases between. The germline V gene has CDR1 SGHRS and CDR2 YFSETQ. The CDR3 totals 13 residues. The DNA for the CDR3 is TGCGCCAGCAGCTGGACCGGAGGGCACGGCTACACCTTC. Translating gives CASSWTGGHGYTF.

This clonotype appeared a single time. This chain uses TRBV6-4 with TRBJ2-7; no definite D call. V was trimmed by 0 bases and J by 9 bases, leaving 15 bases between them. There are 14 residues in the CDR3. Germline V gene sequence: CDR1 MRHNA, CDR2 SNTAGT. The CDR3 here is CASSDSHRAKRQYF. CDR3 nucleotide sequence: TGTGCCAGCAGTGACTCGCACCGAGCTAAACGGCAGTACTTC.

V gene TRBV20-1 combines with J gene TRBJ2-7, with 9 bases lining up with TRBD2. The junction had 9 bases not matched to a gene; V was cut back by 3 bases and J by 3 bases. The CDR3 covers 15 residues. Per germline, CDR1 DFQATT and CDR2 SNEGSKA (reference sequence). CDR3 residues: CSARPSGILGYEQYF. The CDR3 nucleotides are TGCAGTGCTAGGCCTAGCGGGATCCTTGGCTACGAGCAGTACTTC.